Listed here is a single T cell receptor (beta chain). Its antigen is still unknown. The source of the sample is a study of cytomegalovirus exposure and HLA in healthy donors. Study at large: From HLA-typed donors, an early data release held tens of millions of unique TCRs. Genetic ancestry analysis placed 75% to 85% of the approximately 390 donors that were genotyped in the Caucasian-associated cluster.

The primer mix had 60 Vbeta and 13 Jbeta primers. Assay used: immunoSEQ multiplex PCR; TCRdb lists only in-frame clones, some missing. Of around 150,000 clones listed, around 79% are singletons. Findings and limits, study-wide: As was reported, the HLA-A and HLA-B alleles of most subjects were accurately predicted from TCR beta sequences. Association of a missense DCLRE1C variant with TCR beta V- and J-gene trimming was reported in a later analysis.

CDR1 LNHDA and CDR2 SQIVND come from the germline V gene (reference sequence). V dropped 5 bases and J dropped 3 bases, with 14 bases sitting between them. The CDR3 sequence is 15 residues long. This TCR came from a man younger than 30 in good health and CMV-seronegative. Material: PBMCs. The J gene is TRBJ1-5, the V gene TRBV19; unclear D gene. The CDR3: CASSPISDNNQPQHF. The DNA for the CDR3 is TGTGCCAGTAGTCCAATCAGCGATAACAATCAGCCCCAGCATTTT.